This is a list of T cell receptor beta chains from one sample in a study of blood T cells in healthy people across ages. TCRdb passed the 5' RACE reads through MiXCR, listing each CDR3 protein once. This sample has around 1.5 million distinct CDR3 sequences, with around 55% found just once. Sample: blood. Receptors originate from a man between 18 and 35 years old in good health. Each CDR3 is given with its conserved first and last residue. The order of the fields is clone size, D gene, J gene, V gene, CDR3 DNA, CDR3 protein. The D gene is left open where the match is weak. The listing skips clone size in some rows; elsewhere it reads once, few, many or a size class.

abundance: NA
d_gene: NA
j_gene: TRBJ2-5
v_gene: TRBV7-9
CDR3nt: TGTGCCAGCAGCGTCACGCCGGGACCGCAAGAGACCCAGTACTTC
CDR3aa: CASSVTPGPQETQYF

abundance: NA
d_gene: NA
j_gene: TRBJ2-5
v_gene: TRBV29-1
CDR3nt: TGCAGCGTACAGGGAGGGGGTGAGACCCAGTACTTC
CDR3aa: CSVQGGGETQYF

abundance: NA
d_gene: NA
j_gene: TRBJ2-4
v_gene: TRBV6-6
CDR3nt: TGTGCCAGCAGGGAAACTACGGGAGCCAAAAACATTCAGTACTTC
CDR3aa: CASRETTGAKNIQYF

abundance: NA
d_gene: NA
j_gene: TRBJ1-6
v_gene: TRBV6-2/TRBV6-3
CDR3nt: TGTGCCAGCTGCCGCGACAGACTCTATAATTCACCCCTCCACTTT
CDR3aa: CASCRDRLYNSPLHF

abundance: NA
d_gene: TRBD1
j_gene: TRBJ2-7
v_gene: TRBV3-1
CDR3nt: TGTGCCAGCAGCCCAGACGGACAGGGGAATGAGCAGTACTTC
CDR3aa: CASSPDGQGNEQYF

abundance: NA
d_gene: NA
j_gene: TRBJ2-3
v_gene: TRBV9
CDR3nt: TGTGCCAGCAGCGTAGGGGTTAACACAGATACGCAGTATTTT
CDR3aa: CASSVGVNTDTQYF

abundance: NA
d_gene: NA
j_gene: TRBJ1-2
v_gene: TRBV30
CDR3nt: TGTGCCTGGAACATCCCGGGGCCTTACTATGGCTACACCTTC
CDR3aa: CAWNIPGPYYGYTF

abundance: NA
d_gene: NA
j_gene: TRBJ2-3
v_gene: TRBV6-1
CDR3nt: TGTGCCAGCAGTGAGCTCCAGACTAGCACAGATACGCAGTATTTT
CDR3aa: CASSELQTSTDTQYF

abundance: NA
d_gene: TRBD1
j_gene: TRBJ2-7
v_gene: TRBV12-3/TRBV12-4
CDR3nt: TGTGCCAGCAGTTCGCGACAGGGGACTGATGGGGAGCAGTACTTC
CDR3aa: CASSSRQGTDGEQYF

abundance: NA
d_gene: NA
j_gene: TRBJ1-2
v_gene: TRBV6-2/TRBV6-3
CDR3nt: TGTGCCAGCAGTTACATTCGGAGAGGCTACACCTTC
CDR3aa: CASSYIRRGYTF

abundance: NA
d_gene: NA
j_gene: TRBJ2-1
v_gene: TRBV6-1
CDR3nt: TGTGCCTCACAGGAGCCCTACAATGAGCAGTTCTTC
CDR3aa: CASQEPYNEQFF

abundance: few
d_gene: NA
j_gene: TRBJ2-7
v_gene: TRBV10-3
CDR3nt: TGTGCCATCAGTGGGCTTATCGGGCCCGAGACAGGCCTAGGATCCTACGAGCAGTACTTC
CDR3aa: CAISGLIGPETGLGSYEQYF

abundance: NA
d_gene: NA
j_gene: TRBJ2-5
v_gene: TRBV7-2
CDR3nt: TGTGCCAGCAGCGTAGAGTATCGGGAGACCCAGTACTTC
CDR3aa: CASSVEYRETQYF

abundance: NA
d_gene: NA
j_gene: TRBJ1-1
v_gene: TRBV6-2/TRBV6-3
CDR3nt: TGTGCCAGCAGTTACAGGGGCGCCACTGAAGCTTTCTTT
CDR3aa: CASSYRGATEAFF

abundance: NA
d_gene: NA
j_gene: TRBJ1-2
v_gene: TRBV2
CDR3nt: TGTGCCAGCAGTCCGCGGGTTACCGATGGCTACACCTTT
CDR3aa: CASSPRVTDGYTF

abundance: NA
d_gene: TRBD2
j_gene: TRBJ2-1
v_gene: TRBV12-5
CDR3nt: TGTGCTAGTGGTGAGGGGACTAGCGGGACGGTCAATGAGCAGTTCTTC
CDR3aa: CASGEGTSGTVNEQFF

abundance: NA
d_gene: NA
j_gene: TRBJ1-1
v_gene: TRBV6-2/TRBV6-3
CDR3nt: TGTGCCAGCAGTTCCTACCTCCACGGCACTGAAGCTTTCTTT
CDR3aa: CASSSYLHGTEAFF

abundance: few
d_gene: TRBD2
j_gene: TRBJ2-3
v_gene: TRBV7-9
CDR3nt: TGTGCCAGCAGCTTACTTCCGACTAGCTTAAAGGATACGCAGTATTTT
CDR3aa: CASSLLPTSLKDTQYF

abundance: few
d_gene: NA
j_gene: TRBJ2-1
v_gene: TRBV5-1
CDR3nt: TGCGCCAGCACAACAGGGAGGGCATCGCATGAGCAGTTCTTC
CDR3aa: CASTTGRASHEQFF

abundance: NA
d_gene: TRBD2
j_gene: TRBJ2-1
v_gene: TRBV20-1
CDR3nt: TGCAGTGCTAGTTCTGGACTAGTAATCGATGAGCAGTTCTTC
CDR3aa: CSASSGLVIDEQFF

abundance: NA
d_gene: NA
j_gene: TRBJ2-3
v_gene: TRBV7-2
CDR3nt: TGTGCCAGCAGCTGGATAAGCGGACCTAGCACAGATACGCAGTATTTT
CDR3aa: CASSWISGPSTDTQYF

abundance: NA
d_gene: NA
j_gene: TRBJ2-2
v_gene: TRBV4-1
CDR3nt: TGCGCCAGCAGCCAAGATGGGAGATGGACTGACACCGGGGAGCTGTTTTTT
CDR3aa: CASSQDGRWTDTGELFF

abundance: many
d_gene: NA
j_gene: TRBJ2-2
v_gene: TRBV6-2/TRBV6-3
CDR3nt: TGTGCCAGCAGTTACTTTAGGAGGACCGGGGAGCTGTTTTTT
CDR3aa: CASSYFRRTGELFF

abundance: NA
d_gene: NA
j_gene: TRBJ2-3
v_gene: TRBV12-3/TRBV12-4
CDR3nt: TGTGCCAGCAGTTTTCTTCCCCGCGAGAAAGGGGATACGCAGTATTTT
CDR3aa: CASSFLPREKGDTQYF

abundance: few
d_gene: NA
j_gene: TRBJ1-1
v_gene: TRBV24-1
CDR3nt: TGTGCCACCAGTGATTCCCGGACAGATTCCGAAGCTTTCTTT
CDR3aa: CATSDSRTDSEAFF

abundance: few
d_gene: NA
j_gene: TRBJ2-7
v_gene: TRBV20-1
CDR3nt: TGCAGTGCGGGTCGGCGAGAGGGGCACTACGAGCAGTACTTC
CDR3aa: CSAGRREGHYEQYF

abundance: NA
d_gene: NA
j_gene: TRBJ1-1
v_gene: TRBV29-1
CDR3nt: TGCAGCGTTGAAGGTGGGCAAGCTTTCTTT
CDR3aa: CSVEGGQAFF

abundance: NA
d_gene: NA
j_gene: TRBJ2-5
v_gene: TRBV6-1
CDR3nt: TGTGCCAGCAGTACACACCCTTCAAGTTCCGCGGACCAAGAGACCCAGTACTTC
CDR3aa: CASSTHPSSSADQETQYF

abundance: NA
d_gene: NA
j_gene: TRBJ2-3
v_gene: TRBV27
CDR3nt: TGTGCCAGCAGTTTATCGCCGGGCCGGAGGCCACATACGCAGTATTTT
CDR3aa: CASSLSPGRRPHTQYF

abundance: few
d_gene: NA
j_gene: TRBJ1-2
v_gene: TRBV14
CDR3nt: TGTGCCAGCAGCCAACGTCCTAACTATGGCTACACCTTC
CDR3aa: CASSQRPNYGYTF

abundance: few
d_gene: NA
j_gene: TRBJ2-1
v_gene: TRBV20-1
CDR3nt: TGCAGTGCTAGAGGGGGATATGAGCAGTTCTTC
CDR3aa: CSARGGYEQFF

abundance: few
d_gene: NA
j_gene: TRBJ2-1
v_gene: TRBV5-1
CDR3nt: TGCGCCAGCAGCTTCCCGCCAGCGCCTTACAATGAGCAGTTCTTC
CDR3aa: CASSFPPAPYNEQFF

abundance: many
d_gene: TRBD2
j_gene: TRBJ2-5
v_gene: TRBV20-1
CDR3nt: TGCAGTGCTTCCCGCGGGACTAGCGGGACACAAGAGACCCAGTACTTC
CDR3aa: CSASRGTSGTQETQYF

abundance: NA
d_gene: NA
j_gene: TRBJ1-1
v_gene: TRBV29-1
CDR3nt: TGCAGCGTGGCCGGTAAGATGCGGACTGAAGCTTTCTTT
CDR3aa: CSVAGKMRTEAFF

abundance: NA
d_gene: NA
j_gene: TRBJ1-4
v_gene: TRBV3-1
CDR3nt: TGTGCCAGCAGCCAAGAGAGGTCCCTCATCAGGCTAACTGAAAAACTGTTTTTT
CDR3aa: CASSQERSLIRLTEKLFF

abundance: NA
d_gene: NA
j_gene: TRBJ2-7
v_gene: TRBV7-9
CDR3nt: TGTGCCAGCAGCCCTTCGGGGGCGGGTGTAAGAAGCTACGAGCAGTACTTC
CDR3aa: CASSPSGAGVRSYEQYF

abundance: NA
d_gene: TRBD1
j_gene: TRBJ1-5
v_gene: TRBV10-2
CDR3nt: TGCGCCAGCAGTGAGTCGCCTTCAGGGGGTAATCAGCCCCAGCATTTT
CDR3aa: CASSESPSGGNQPQHF

abundance: NA
d_gene: TRBD1
j_gene: TRBJ2-1
v_gene: TRBV2
CDR3nt: TGTGCCAGCAGTGAGACCCGGGACAGGGATTACAATGAGCAGTTCTTC
CDR3aa: CASSETRDRDYNEQFF

abundance: NA
d_gene: NA
j_gene: TRBJ2-3
v_gene: TRBV27
CDR3nt: TGTGCCAGCAGTTGGGGGGGCTTTAGCACAGATACGCAGTATTTT
CDR3aa: CASSWGGFSTDTQYF

abundance: NA
d_gene: NA
j_gene: TRBJ1-2
v_gene: TRBV11-2
CDR3nt: TGTGCCAGCAGCTTAGCAGGGTACCATGGCTACACCTTC
CDR3aa: CASSLAGYHGYTF

abundance: few
d_gene: NA
j_gene: TRBJ2-3
v_gene: TRBV12-3/TRBV12-4
CDR3nt: TGTGCCAGCAGTTCCCAGCCAGCAGATACGCAGTATTTT
CDR3aa: CASSSQPADTQYF

abundance: NA
d_gene: NA
j_gene: TRBJ2-5
v_gene: TRBV10-3
CDR3nt: TGTGCCATCTCCAAACAGTATCAAGAGACCCAGTACTTC
CDR3aa: CAISKQYQETQYF

abundance: few
d_gene: TRBD2
j_gene: TRBJ2-3
v_gene: TRBV12-3/TRBV12-4
CDR3nt: TGTGCCAGCAGTCCAGATCTAGCGGGAGCAGATACGCAGTATTTT
CDR3aa: CASSPDLAGADTQYF

abundance: NA
d_gene: TRBD1
j_gene: TRBJ1-2
v_gene: TRBV20-1
CDR3nt: TGCAGTGCTAAAGACAGGGTGCGTCTCTATGGCTACACCTTC
CDR3aa: CSAKDRVRLYGYTF

abundance: NA
d_gene: TRBD1
j_gene: TRBJ2-7
v_gene: TRBV12-3/TRBV12-4
CDR3nt: TGTGCCAGCAGTGATGGAGCCGGGACAGGGCCCTACGAGCAGTACTTC
CDR3aa: CASSDGAGTGPYEQYF

abundance: few
d_gene: TRBD2
j_gene: TRBJ2-6
v_gene: TRBV20-1
CDR3nt: TGCAGTGCGCAAACTAGCGGATACTCTGGGGCCAACGTCCTGACTTTC
CDR3aa: CSAQTSGYSGANVLTF

abundance: few
d_gene: NA
j_gene: TRBJ2-1
v_gene: TRBV5-1
CDR3nt: TGCGCCAGCAGCTTGGAGGGAGGGGGCGATGAGCAGTTCTTC
CDR3aa: CASSLEGGGDEQFF

abundance: NA
d_gene: TRBD1
j_gene: TRBJ1-5
v_gene: TRBV12-3/TRBV12-4
CDR3nt: TGTGCCAGCAGTAGACAGGGGGCCGGGGGCAATCAGCCCCAGCATTTT
CDR3aa: CASSRQGAGGNQPQHF

abundance: NA
d_gene: TRBD1
j_gene: TRBJ1-4
v_gene: TRBV7-9
CDR3nt: TGTGCCAGCAGCTCCGGGGACAGGAGGAATGAAAAACTGTTTTTT
CDR3aa: CASSSGDRRNEKLFF

abundance: NA
d_gene: NA
j_gene: TRBJ1-2
v_gene: TRBV4-3
CDR3nt: TGCGCCAGCAGCCCGAGACAAGCCCCGATCTATGGCTACACCTTC
CDR3aa: CASSPRQAPIYGYTF

abundance: NA
d_gene: TRBD2
j_gene: TRBJ2-7
v_gene: TRBV12-3/TRBV12-4
CDR3nt: TGTGCCAGCAGTCTCCATAGCGGGAACTACGAGCAGTACTTC
CDR3aa: CASSLHSGNYEQYF

abundance: NA
d_gene: TRBD2
j_gene: TRBJ2-2
v_gene: TRBV4-1
CDR3nt: TGCGCCAGCAGCCAGGTGACGGCCCAAGGACTAGCGGGAGCATGGGTGGACACCGGGGAGCTGTTTTTT
CDR3aa: CASSQVTAQGLAGAWVDTGELFF

abundance: NA
d_gene: NA
j_gene: TRBJ2-1
v_gene: TRBV5-1
CDR3nt: TGCGCCGGCAGCCCGTCTTGGGGGCGGCTTTACAATGAGCAGTTCTTC
CDR3aa: CAGSPSWGRLYNEQFF

abundance: NA
d_gene: TRBD2
j_gene: TRBJ2-1
v_gene: TRBV20-1
CDR3nt: TGCAGTGCTGCCCCCTTGACTAGCGGGGGGGCCGAGCAGTTCTTC
CDR3aa: CSAAPLTSGGAEQFF

abundance: NA
d_gene: NA
j_gene: TRBJ2-7
v_gene: TRBV14
CDR3nt: TGTGCCAGCAGCGGAGCAGCACTCCTAACCTACGAGCAGTACTTC
CDR3aa: CASSGAALLTYEQYF